Each of the 30 T cell receptor beta chains below was sequenced from the same sample in a study of tumor and adjacent non-tumor tissue in lung cancer. The template was RNA from unsorted bulk tissue. Three rounds of nested PCR, following a modified ARM-PCR protocol, produced the TCRbeta library. TCRdb recomputed calls from the multiplex PCR reads with MiXCR, one row per CDR3 protein. The table shows approximately 110,000 distinct CDR3 sequences, with around 80% occurring only once. Sequencing was carried out using lung tumor tissue. The origin of the receptors is an older woman with non-small cell lung cancer.

Concerning this clonotype: One end of the junction varies from germline; a read error may be responsible. The chain is built from TRBV11-3 and TRBJ2-2, with D perhaps TRBD1 (6 bases). The CDR3 is made up of 17 amino acids. Germline V CDR1 and CDR2: SGHNT, YENEEA. This chain's CDR3 is CTGSFPLRGSNTGELFF. CDR3 in DNA: TGTACCGGCAGCTTTCCCCTCAGGGGTTCGAACACTGGGGAGCTGTTTTTT.

This clonotype was counted between two and nine times. The chain joins TRBV14 to TRBJ2-5; D tentatively reads TRBD1 or TRBD2 (5 bases each). This CDR3 comprises 17 residues. V lost 2 bases, J lost 5 bases, and 21 bases lay in between. Germline CDR1 reads SGHDN; CDR2 reads FVKESK. The CDR3 DNA sequence: TGTGCCAGCAGCCAACTTACCTCCGGGACCGGTGGGGAGACCCAGTACTTC. This sequence encodes CASSQLTSGTGGETQYF.

This clonotype has only one observation. One end of the junction is discordant with germline, which a read error may explain. This rearrangement joins TRBV11-2 to TRBJ2-7; no firm D call. The CDR3 runs to 12 residues. Germline V gene sequence: CDR1 SGHAT, CDR2 FQNNGV. CDR3 coding DNA: TGTGCCAGCAGCTTATCCGGCTCCCAGCATTACTTC. This codes for CASSLSGSQHYF.

Remarks on this clonotype: A read error may produce the germline difference seen at one junction end. J is TRBJ1-5 and V is TRBV6-5; unclear D gene. From germline, CDR1 is MNHEY and CDR2 SVGAGI. The CDR3 spans 13 residues. The CDR3 DNA reads as TGTGTCAGCAGTTACTCAATGGGACAGCCCCAGCATTTT. This sequence encodes CVSSYSMGQPQHF.

This clonotype was observed a few times. The genes are TRBV6-5 and TRBJ2-5, with TRBD1 as a possible D gene (6 bases). Germline CDR1 MNHEY, CDR2 SVGAGI. V lost 2 bases and J lost 0, with 25 bases in between. The CDR3 has 20 amino acids. CDR3 bases: TGTGCCAGCAGTTACCCTACGTTCGACAGGATAAGGGTGTACCAAGAGACCCAGTACTTC. Encoded protein: CASSYPTFDRIRVYQETQYF.

A note on this clonotype: A much larger clone lies a single base off, so this may be a read error. The V gene is TRBV29-1, the J gene TRBJ1-2; D unresolved. The CDR3 consists of 14 residues. The V end was cut by 6 bases, the J end by 4 bases, with 18 bases between. The germline gives CDR1 SQVTM, CDR2 ANQGSEA. CDR3 in DNA: TGCAGCGTCGTGGGCCCGAGACACTTCTATGGCTACACCTTC. Translated: CSVVGPRHFYGYTF.

Comments on this clonotype: This could be a read error, since a much larger clone is one nucleotide away. The chain uses TRBV4-3 and TRBJ2-7, with 10 bases aligning to TRBD2. V was clipped by 0 bases and J by 2 bases; unmatched bases: 1. The CDR3 has 15 residues. Germline V gene data show CDR1 as LGHNA and CDR2 as YSLEER. Here the CDR3 reads CASSQEGLAPYEQYF. DNA of the CDR3: TGCGCCAGCAGCCAAGAGGGACTAGCGCCCTACGAGCAGTACTTC.

Comments on this clonotype: The limits of the CDR3 on the DNA are not certain, so only TCRdb's listed CDR3 is given. The J gene is TRBJ2-7, the V gene TRBV11-2; the DNA was not compared with TRBD1, the D call given in the table. Germline CDR1 and CDR2: SGHAT and FQNNGV. The CDR3 adds up to 14 amino acids, both ends counted. This CDR3 is CASNLVGTGIERYF.

A note on this clonotype: As the CDR3 is not closed by the conserved phenylalanine or tryptophan, this likely results from a read error. The chain employs TRBV4-3 and TRBJ2-1; 8 bases map to TRBD2. V trimming: 1 base; J trimming: 4 bases; junction bases outside the gene matches: 6. This CDR3 is built from 16 residues. The germline V gene encodes CDR1 LGHNA and CDR2 YSLEER. The CDR3: CASSQGISGIYNEQFL. In DNA, the CDR3 is TGCGCCAGCAGCCAAGGGATTAGCGGGATTTACAATGAGCAGTTCCTC.

As regards this clonotype: One junction end does not reproduce the germline sequence, and a read error may be involved. The chain carries TRBV7-8 and TRBJ2-7; TRBD2 matches 9 bases. The CDR3 runs to 13 residues. Germline-derived CDR1 and CDR2 are SGHVS and FQNEAQ. This chain's CDR3 is CTSGGGRAAEQYF. The CDR3 nucleotides read TGTACCAGCGGGGGCGGGAGGGCTGCCGAGCAGTACTTC.

Comment on this clonotype: This may arise from a read error, as a much more abundant clone is one base away. The chain carries TRBV5-6 and TRBJ2-7; D remains ambiguous. CDR1 is SGHDT and CDR2 is YYEEEE in the germline V gene. The CDR3 is 15 residues long. The CDR3 sequence: CASSLESGGTYEKYF. The CDR3 DNA reads TGTGCCAGCAGCTTGGAGTCAGGCGGTACCTACGAGAAGTACTTC.

To note about this clonotype: A read error may produce the germline difference seen at one junction end. Here the CDR3 reads CASSQEWVNKETQWF. The CDR3 DNA reads as TGTGCCAGCAGCCAAGAATGGGTGAATAAAGAGACCCAGTGGTTC. The chain combines TRBV4-2 with TRBJ2-5; D is undetermined. The CDR3 consists of 15 residues. Germline CDR1 reads LGHNA; CDR2 reads YNFKEQ.

This sequence joins TRBV20-1 and TRBJ1-5, with D tentatively TRBD1 (5 bases). V was pared by 7 bases and J by 4 bases, with 17 bases between. Germline CDR1 is DFQATT and CDR2 is SNEGSKA (reference sequence). This CDR3 region has 14 residues. CDR3 region: CSVAGFQGNQPQHF. In DNA form, the CDR3 reads TGCAGTGTCGCCGGGTTCCAGGGAAATCAGCCCCAGCATTTT.

As concerns this clonotype: One junction end disagrees with the germline gene, perhaps due to a read error. This chain connects TRBV6-2 or TRBV6-3 to TRBJ2-7, with 8 bases fitting TRBD2. The germline CDR1 and CDR2 sequences are MNHEY and SVGEGT. This CDR3 region has 15 residues. CDR3 in amino acids: CVSRRGLGAPYERYF. Here the CDR3 DNA reads TGTGTCAGTAGGCGGGGACTAGGGGCCCCCTACGAGCGGTACTTC.

A note on this clonotype: The CDR3 does not close with the conserved phenylalanine or tryptophan, likely indicating a read error. This rearrangement joins TRBV6-5 to TRBJ2-5; 7 nucleotides agree with TRBD1. Germline V gene sequence: CDR1 MNHEY, CDR2 SVGAGI. The length of the CDR3 is 14 residues. The CDR3 here is CAISRPGGQKTQYL. The CDR3 coding sequence is TGTGCCATCAGTCGGCCAGGGGGTCAAAAGACCCAGTACCTC.

This chain links TRBV6-2 or TRBV6-3 with TRBJ1-1; 9 bases match TRBD1. CDR3 length equals 14 residues. The germline CDR1 and CDR2 sequences are MNHEY and SVGEGT. Trimming cost V 10 bases and J 7 bases; bases outside gene matches: 13. In nucleotides, the CDR3 is TGTGCCATCAGGCGCTCGGGACAGGGCATTGAAGCTTTCTTT. Its translation is CAIRRSGQGIEAFF.

On this clonotype: One end of the junction varies from germline; a read error may be responsible. The chain recombines TRBV6-6 with TRBJ1-2, with D hard to call. This CDR3 is built from 14 residues. The V gene's germline CDR1 is MNHNY and CDR2 SVGAGI (reference sequence). CDR3 loop: CGSCQRQANYGYIF. The CDR3 DNA sequence: TGTGGCAGCTGTCAGAGGCAGGCTAACTATGGCTACATCTTC.

With regard to this clonotype: One end of the junction varies from germline; a read error may be responsible. The chain joins TRBV6-2 or TRBV6-3 to TRBJ2-4; TRBD2 matches 7 bases. The CDR3 covers 14 residues. CDR1 is MNHEY, CDR2 SVGEGT, per germline. CDR3 bases: TGTGCCAGCCGGGACGGGGGGACCAAAAACATTCGGTACTTC. It translates to CASRDGGTKNIRYF.

Here the CDR3 reads CASSARLAGGFNEQFF. The DNA of the CDR3 is TGTGCCAGCAGCGCCAGACTAGCGGGAGGGTTTAATGAGCAGTTCTTC. The chain recombines TRBV11-2 with TRBJ2-1; 14 bases align to TRBD2. Germline V gene lookup returns CDR1 SGHAT and CDR2 FQNNGV. V lost 5 bases and J lost 7; bases outside the gene matches: 7. CDR3 length equals 16 residues.

As concerns this clonotype: One end of the junction does not line up with germline, which may come from a read error. The V and J genes are TRBV12-3 or TRBV12-4 and TRBJ2-1, with a weak D call TRBD2 (7 bases). This CDR3 has 15 amino acids. The CDR3 bases are TGTGCCAGCAGCTTCGGGGGGCGCTCCTACAATGAGCAGCTCTTC. Translated, it gives CASSFGGRSYNEQLF.

Turning to this clonotype: At one end, the junction sequence differs from germline, possibly due to a read error. CDR3 in DNA: TGCTCTAGTAGCCTACGAAGGACAGGGTATGGCATTGAAGTTTTCTTT. Protein: CSSSLRRTGYGIEVFF. This chain links TRBV4-3 with TRBJ1-1; 8 nucleotides agree with TRBD1. The germline V gene has CDR1 LGHNA and CDR2 YSLEER. This CDR3 has 16 amino acids.

This clonotype was picked up one time. The J gene is TRBJ2-1, the V gene TRBV20-1, with 7 bases fitting TRBD2. Germline CDR1 DFQATT, CDR2 SNEGSKA (reference sequence). With 6 bases clipped from V and 10 bases from J, the junction kept 24 bases outside the gene matches. The CDR3 is 17 residues long. In DNA, the CDR3 is TGCAGTGCCCCTGATTCCGCGAGCACTAGCGTGAGAGGCGAGCAGTTCTTC. This gives the protein CSAPDSASTSVRGEQFF.

Details on this clonotype: One junction end does not reproduce the germline sequence, and a read error may be involved. The genes are TRBV7-9 and TRBJ2-2; D possibly corresponds to TRBD2 (5 bases). Germline values: CDR1 SEHNR, CDR2 FQNEAQ (reference sequence). This CDR3 is 11 amino acids long. The chain's CDR3 is CTSSLTGELFF. The CDR3 bases are TGTACCAGCAGCCTTACCGGGGAACTGTTTTTT.

As regards this clonotype: One end of the junction is discordant with germline, which a read error may explain. This chain links TRBV29-1 with TRBJ1-6; possible D gene TRBD1, 5 bases. Per germline, CDR1 SQVTM and CDR2 ANQGSEA. This CDR3 has 12 amino acids. This chain's CDR3 is CSAGHPNSSLHF. Written as DNA, the CDR3 is TGCAGTGCCGGACACCCTAATTCATCCCTCCACTTT.

Concerning this clonotype: An end of the junction does not agree with germline; a read error may underlie this. The chain uses TRBV10-3 and TRBJ1-1; no clear D gene. CDR1 is ENHRY, CDR2 SYGVKD, per germline. The CDR3 sequence is 12 residues long. The CDR3 DNA reads TGTGCCATCAGCCAGGTGGTGCGTGAAGTTTTCTTT. Protein: CAISQVVREVFF.

Points on this clonotype: A much bigger clone sits one base away, suggesting this may be a read error. The rearrangement uses TRBV6-2 or TRBV6-3 and TRBJ1-6; the D gene is possibly TRBD1 (5 bases). Germline V gives CDR1 MNHEY, CDR2 SVGEGT. CDR3 length: 15 residues. The CDR3 here is CTSRRPTEGGAPLHF. CDR3 nucleotides: TGTACCAGCAGACGCCCAACTGAAGGAGGGGCACCCCTCCACTTT.

A note on this clonotype: One end of the junction does not line up with germline, which may come from a read error. The chain recombines TRBV20-1 with TRBJ2-2; D tentatively reads TRBD1 or TRBD2 (6 bases each). CDR1 and CDR2 (germline): DFQATT, SNEGSKA (reference sequence). The CDR3 consists of 15 residues. The CDR3, as DNA: TGCAGTGTTAGAGCCACAGGGCGGGACACCGTGGAGCTGTGTTTT. It specifies CSVRATGRDTVELCF.

A word on this clonotype: This may be a read error: a much more frequent sequence differs by one nucleotide. The gene calls are TRBV10-3 and TRBJ2-1; the match to TRBD1 covers 8 bases. The junction had 12 bases not matched to a gene; V was cut back by 0 bases and J by 8 bases. CDR3 length: 17 residues. CDR1 is ENHRY, CDR2 SYGVKD, per germline. CDR3 in DNA: TGTGCCATCAGTGAGTCGAGGACAGGGACCCCAGGCTATGAGCAGTTCTTC. Its translation: CAISESRTGTPGYEQFF.

With regard to this clonotype: Possible read error: a much larger clone is one base away. The chain recombines TRBV6-5 with TRBJ2-7; D is uncertain. The CDR3 contains 13 residues. The germline V gene encodes CDR1 MNHEY and CDR2 SVGAGI. V was trimmed by 2 bases and J by 4 bases, leaving 9 bases between them. The CDR3 here is CASSYLIGYEQYF. CDR3 DNA: TGTGCCAGCAGTTACCTCATAGGTTACGAGCAGTACTTC.

Regarding this clonotype: Mismatch with germline at one junction end may stem from a read error. The V call is TRBV4-1, the J call TRBJ1-5, with 8 positions matching TRBD1. CDR3 length: 15 amino acids. Per germline, CDR1 MGHRA and CDR2 YSYEKL. Written as DNA, the CDR3 is TGCGCCAGCAACCAAGGGACAGGAAGCACCCAGCCCCATCACTTT. Amino acids: CASNQGTGSTQPHHF.